Sequencing of this T cell receptor beta chain was carried out in a study of CD8 T cells in Susac syndrome. The V gene's germline CDR1 is MGHDK and CDR2 SYGVNS. CDR3 length: 11 residues. V lost 2 bases and J lost 9, with 5 bases in between. CD8+ and CD4+ T cells from blood underwent TCR beta sequencing. Reverse transcription of roughly 0.5 to 1 ug RNA used random hexamers. Amplification of TCR beta CDR3 spanned 54 Vbeta and 13 Jbeta via immunoSEQ multiplex PCR. Using its own MiXCR run on the immunoSEQ multiplex PCR reads, TCRdb lists one record per CDR3 protein. The data contain about 400,000 distinct CDR3 sequences, around 85% of them singletons.

The chain uses TRBV25-1 and TRBJ2-1; D call uncertain. The source is a human donor with multiple sclerosis. Sequenced input: CD8+ T cells from PBMCs. This CDR3 reads CASSELGEQFF. The DNA of the CDR3 is TGTGCCAGCAGTGAACTTGGTGAGCAGTTCTTC.